Shown below are 13 T cell receptor beta chains from a single sample sequenced in a study of T cells in Graves' hyperthyroidism and ophthalmopathy. Using RNA transcripts as the source, TCR beta CDR3 regions were amplified. Carried out on the TCR CDR3, a first-round RT-PCR used the HTBI primer set. TCRdb called the multiplex PCR reads again in MiXCR, with one record for every CDR3 protein. Here the sample spans fewer than 700,000 distinct CDR3 sequences, under 20% being singletons. Sequences were obtained from blood. The receptors derive from a woman aged 25 to 39 with Graves' hyperthyroidism.

The chain combines TRBV4-2 with TRBJ1-2; a weak D match, TRBD1 (6 bases). The V and J ends lost 1 base and 4 bases respectively, with 10 bases between them. CDR1 is LGHNA, CDR2 YNFKEQ, per germline. This CDR3 is 14 amino acids long. CDR3 coding DNA: TGTGCCAGCAGCCAAGCCGGGACACCCTATGGCTACACCTTC. Translation: CASSQAGTPYGYTF.

This clonotype showed up just a few times. Since a much larger clone is just one base distant, this may be a read error. The chain carries TRBV28 and TRBJ1-5; D possibly corresponds to TRBD1 (6 bases). Germline CDR1 MDHEN, CDR2 SYDVKM. This CDR3 region has 13 residues. CDR3 sequence reads: CVSRGRYNQPQHF. CDR3 DNA: TGTGTCAGCAGGGGACGGTACAATCAGCCCCAGCATTTT.

This chain joins TRBV29-1 and TRBJ2-7; perhaps D is TRBD1 or TRBD2 (5 bases each). Germline CDR1 is SQVTM and CDR2 is ANQGSEA. With 5 bases removed from V and 7 bases from J, the gap between germline ends came to 15 bases. The CDR3 consists of 12 residues. CDR3 protein: CSVRGGIREQYF. CDR3 DNA: TGCAGCGTTCGGGGCGGCATCAGGGAGCAGTACTTC.

Many counts were recorded for this clonotype. The rearrangement uses TRBV7-2 and TRBJ2-3; D remains ambiguous. Germline loops: CDR1 SGHTA, CDR2 FQGNSA. The V and J ends lost 4 bases and 2 bases respectively, with 4 bases between them. CDR3 length: 12 amino acids. CDR3 sequence (DNA): TGTGCCAGCAGCTACTTCACAGATACGCAGTATTTT. Protein sequence: CASSYFTDTQYF.

This chain's CDR3 is CASSPTLGQGPNTGELFF. The DNA of the CDR3 is TGTGCCAGCAGTCCGACGCTTGGACAGGGGCCCAACACCGGGGAGCTGTTTTTT. This rearrangement joins TRBV6-1 to TRBJ2-2, with 9 bases lining up with TRBD1. Germline V gene data show CDR1 as MNHNS and CDR2 as SASEGT. This CDR3 contains 18 residues. With 5 bases clipped from V and 2 bases from J, the junction kept 12 bases outside the gene matches.

The chain couples TRBV28 to TRBJ2-2; no definite D call. The ends were cut back, 2 bases at V and 5 bases at J, with 9 bases in the middle. The CDR3 is 14 residues long. The germline gives CDR1 MDHEN, CDR2 SYDVKM. The CDR3 loop is CASSLMSATGELFF. As DNA, the CDR3 is TGTGCCAGCAGTTTAATGTCGGCGACCGGGGAGCTGTTTTTT.

This clonotype was recorded many times. This chain links TRBV28 with TRBJ2-7; a possible D gene is TRBD1 (5 bases). Germline V gene sequence: CDR1 MDHEN, CDR2 SYDVKM. CDR3 length: 14 residues. V shed 3 bases and J shed 0 bases, with 9 bases lying between them. This CDR3 is CASSFAGNSYEQYF. The DNA of the CDR3 is TGTGCCAGCAGTTTTGCAGGGAACTCCTACGAGCAGTACTTC.

This clonotype occurred many times. The CDR3 nucleotides are TGTGCCACCAGCAGACCCGCGATAGACAGGGTTGCTGAAGCTTTCTTT. Translating gives CATSRPAIDRVAEAFF. The chain recombines TRBV15 with TRBJ1-1, with TRBD1 matching over 7 bases. Germline values: CDR1 LNHNV, CDR2 YYDKDF (reference sequence). J gave up 6 bases and V 2 bases, and 12 bases lay outside the gene matches. This CDR3 comprises 16 residues. The full variable domain, rest sourced from reference TRBV15 and TRBJ1-1, is DAMVIQNPRYQVTQFGKPVTLSCSQTLNHNVMYWYQQKSSQAPKLLFHYYDKDFNNEADTPDNFQSRRPNTSFCFLDIRSPGLGDTAMYLCATSRPAIDRVAEAFFGQGTRLTVV.

The CDR3 DNA follows: TGTGCCAGCAGCGCAGAGTACACCATGAACACTGAAGCTTTCTTT. The encoded protein is CASSAEYTMNTEAFF. This chain connects TRBV7-2 to TRBJ1-1, with unresolved D. The V gene lost 5 bases and the J gene lost 0 bases, with 13 bases spanning the gap. This CDR3 has 15 amino acids. Germline assignment: CDR1 SGHTA and CDR2 FQGNSA.

The V gene is TRBV7-8, the J gene TRBJ1-1, with D possibly being TRBD1 (5 bases). Germline assignment: CDR1 SGHVS and CDR2 FQNEAQ. The CDR3 is 17 amino acids. V was shortened by 5 bases and J by 2 bases, with 21 bases between the two germline ends. The CDR3 here is CASSPPGGGVGNTEAFF. CDR3 DNA sequence: TGTGCCAGCAGCCCACCGGGGGGAGGGGTGGGAAACACTGAAGCTTTCTTT.

This clonotype was picked up many times. The chain employs TRBV20-1 and TRBJ1-1; TRBD1 agrees at 7 bases. The CDR3 loop spans 17 amino acids. Germline V lookup: CDR1 DFQATT, CDR2 SNEGSKA (reference sequence). V gave up 3 bases and J gave up 5 bases; unmatched junction bases: 18. The CDR3 region has the DNA TGCAGTGCTAGCCCGATACAAACTACAGGGGTATGGACTGAAGCTTTCTTT. Protein sequence: CSASPIQTTGVWTEAFF.

This clonotype was observed once. This could be a read error, since a much larger clone is one nucleotide away. V and J are TRBV29-1 and TRBJ1-1; 12 nucleotides agree with TRBD1. CDR3 size: 13 residues. The J segment lost 8 bases and the V segment lost 7 bases, leaving 8 bases of the junction unmatched. CDR1 is SQVTM, CDR2 ANQGSEA, per germline. This CDR3 reads CSEEYGTGGEAFF. The CDR3 DNA follows: TGCAGCGAGGAATACGGGACAGGGGGCGAAGCTTTCTTT.

V is TRBV20-1 and J is TRBJ2-6; D is unresolved. V was shortened by 6 bases and J by 0 bases, with 9 bases between the two germline ends. Germline V gives CDR1 DFQATT, CDR2 SNEGSKA (reference sequence). The CDR3 spans 14 residues. CDR3 DNA: TGCAGTGCCACGACCCCCTCTGGGGCCAACGTCCTGACTTTC. Its protein product is CSATTPSGANVLTF.